The rows below give T cell receptor beta chains drawn from one sample of a study of T cells in localized non-small cell lung cancer. Assay: immunoSEQ multiplex PCR; the TCRdb copy retains only in-frame clones and omits some. This sample has roughly 24,000 clones, with approximately 90% found just once. Material: peripheral blood, obtained before any cancer treatment. These receptor sequences come from a female donor older than 55 with stage II squamous cell lung carcinoma. The CDR3 runs from the conserved cysteine through the conserved F or W. D genes are given only for firm matches. Clone size, where shown, is once, few, many, or a class for clones that have expanded.

cdr3_aa | cdr3_nt | d_call | v_call | clone_size | j_call
CASSLGDTYNSPLHF | TGCGCCAGCAGCTTAGGGGACACGTATAATTCACCCCTCCACTTT | . | TRBV5-1 | . | TRBJ1-6
CAVGPEGGTQYF | TGTGCCGTTGGACCCGAGGGTGGGACCCAGTACTTC | . | TRBV30 | . | TRBJ2-5
CASSHPQNEQFF | TGTGCCAGCAGCCACCCGCAGAATGAGCAGTTCTTC | . | TRBV14 | . | TRBJ2-1
CASSQAQTRSLGSGYTF | TGCGCCAGCAGCCAAGCTCAAACGCGGAGCCTCGGCTCTGGCTACACCTTC | . | TRBV4-3 | . | TRBJ1-2
CASSLAAGRDTQYF | TGCGCCAGCAGCTTGGCGGCGGGGAGAGATACGCAGTATTTT | . | TRBV5-1 | . | TRBJ2-3
CASSFDFRETQYF | TGTGCCAGCAGTTTCGACTTTAGGGAGACCCAGTACTTC | . | TRBV28 | . | TRBJ2-5
CASSSTDRVNTEAFF | TGTGCCAGCAGCTCAACAGACAGGGTGAACACTGAAGCTTTCTTT | TRBD1 | TRBV11-1 | . | TRBJ1-1
CASSLALAGGPVQETQYF | TGTGCCAGCAGCTTGGCGCTAGCGGGGGGGCCGGTTCAAGAGACCCAGTACTTC | TRBD2 | TRBV7-2 | . | TRBJ2-5
CASSIGERPPHEQYF | TGTGCCAGTAGTATAGGGGAGCGTCCCCCACACGAGCAGTACTTC | . | TRBV19 | . | TRBJ2-7
CASSVGVGKGGNTIYF | TGTGCCAGCAGCGTAGGGGTCGGAAAAGGTGGAAACACCATATATTTT | . | TRBV9 | . | TRBJ1-3
CASSYFRGLDKGYEQYF | TGTGCCAGCAGTTATTTCCGGGGGCTAGATAAGGGCTACGAGCAGTACTTC | . | TRBV27 | . | TRBJ2-7
CASSLFTGGNTIYF | TGTGCCAGCAGCTTGTTCACAGGGGGGAACACCATATATTTT | TRBD1 | TRBV5-4 | . | TRBJ1-3
CASRGQGNYGYTF | TGTGCCAGCAGAGGACAGGGGAACTATGGCTACACCTTC | TRBD1 | TRBV6-5 | . | TRBJ1-2
CASSLPQYQPQHF | TGTGCCAGCAGTTTACCTCAGTATCAGCCCCAGCATTTT | . | TRBV28 | . | TRBJ1-5
CAIRPQAGGETQYF | TGTGCCATCAGGCCCCAAGCGGGAGGGGAGACCCAGTACTTC | TRBD2 | TRBV10-3 | . | TRBJ2-5
CASSEDSQRSYEQYF | TGTGCCAGCAGCGAGGACAGCCAAAGGTCCTACGAGCAGTACTTC | . | TRBV5-4 | . | TRBJ2-7
CASTTSGPTDTQYF | TGTGCCAGCACGACTAGCGGGCCGACAGATACGCAGTATTTT | TRBD2 | TRBV7-9 | . | TRBJ2-3
CASSYTLGAQLYGYTF | TGTGCCAGCAGTTACACCCTAGGGGCCCAACTCTATGGCTACACCTTC | . | TRBV6-5 | . | TRBJ1-2
CASSLPGVIGISNTGELFF | TGTGCCAGCAGTCTTCCAGGGGTAATCGGGATTTCGAACACCGGGGAGCTGTTTTTT | . | TRBV28 | . | TRBJ2-2
CSLETGGDNEQFF | TGCAGCCTAGAGACAGGGGGGGACAATGAGCAGTTCTTC | TRBD1 | TRBV29-1 | . | TRBJ2-1
CASARGQTNTGELFF | TGTGCTAGTGCAAGGGGACAGACGAACACCGGGGAGCTGTTTTTT | TRBD1 | TRBV12-5 | once | TRBJ2-2
CASSGTNLYGYTF | TGTGCCAGTAGCGGGACAAACCTCTATGGCTACACCTTC | . | TRBV19 | . | TRBJ1-2
CASSPELDYEQYF | TGTGCCAGCTCACCTGAACTAGACTACGAGCAGTACTTC | . | TRBV18 | . | TRBJ2-7
CASSLQHPGPSREQYF | TGTGCCAGCAGCTTGCAACACCCCGGGCCCTCGAGAGAGCAGTACTTC | . | TRBV5-4 | . | TRBJ2-7
CAGDTGPRYGYTF | TGTGCCGGAGATACAGGGCCCCGCTATGGCTACACCTTC | . | TRBV30 | once | TRBJ1-2
CASSFQGLGYEQYF | TGTGCCAGCAGTTTTCAAGGGTTGGGCTACGAGCAGTACTTC | . | TRBV6-5 | . | TRBJ2-7
CASSIVQGVTEAFF | TGTGCCAGTAGTATAGTACAGGGGGTCACTGAAGCTTTCTTT | TRBD1 | TRBV19 | . | TRBJ1-1
CASSLFAGGPQETQYF | TGTGCCAGCAGCTTGTTTGCGGGAGGCCCACAAGAGACCCAGTACTTC | TRBD2 | TRBV5-6 | . | TRBJ2-5
CASSVRLAGETGELFF | TGTGCCAGCTCAGTACGTCTAGCGGGGGAGACCGGGGAGCTGTTTTTT | TRBD2 | TRBV18 | . | TRBJ2-2
CASTLPRQGGIGNQPQHF | TGTGCCAGCACCCTACCCCGACAGGGAGGGATTGGCAATCAGCCCCAGCATTTT | TRBD1 | TRBV28 | . | TRBJ1-5
CASSLDGEGSPLHF | TGCGCCAGCAGCTTGGATGGGGAGGGTTCACCCCTCCACTTT | . | TRBV5-1 | . | TRBJ1-6
CASSSQDRGSNQPQHF | TGTGCCAGTAGTTCTCAGGACAGGGGAAGCAATCAGCCCCAGCATTTT | TRBD1 | TRBV19 | . | TRBJ1-5
CATSRVPEYSNQPQHF | TGTGCCACCAGCAGAGTCCCCGAATATAGCAATCAGCCCCAGCATTTT | . | TRBV15 | . | TRBJ1-5
CASSGDTNTEAFF | TGTGCCAGCAGTGGGGACACTAACACTGAAGCTTTCTTT | . | TRBV2 | . | TRBJ1-1
CASRTGGFYGYTF | TGTGCCAGCAGGACAGGGGGATTCTATGGCTACACCTTC | TRBD1 | TRBV2 | . | TRBJ1-2
CASSRYYSGNTIYF | TGTGCCAGCAGCAGGTACTACTCTGGAAACACCATATATTTT | . | TRBV6-6 | . | TRBJ1-3
CASSGGLRDDGEQYF | TGTGCCAGCAGCGGGGGTCTAAGGGATGACGGCGAGCAGTACTTC | . | TRBV9 | . | TRBJ2-7
CASSPPRDGGGVYEQYF | TGCGCCAGCAGCCCCCCACGCGACGGAGGGGGTGTCTACGAGCAGTACTTC | . | TRBV4-1 | . | TRBJ2-7
CASSEGDRRRTEAFF | TGTGCCAGCAGTGAAGGGGACAGGCGGAGGACTGAAGCTTTCTTT | TRBD1 | TRBV2 | once | TRBJ1-1
CASSFPWLKIQETQYF | TGTGCCAGCAGCTTCCCCTGGTTGAAGATACAAGAGACCCAGTACTTC | . | TRBV5-6 | . | TRBJ2-5
CASSSRGGYNEQFF | TGTGCCAGTAGTTCCCGGGGGGGTTACAATGAGCAGTTCTTC | TRBD2 | TRBV19 | . | TRBJ2-1
CASSPDTGELFF | TGTGCCAGCTCACCTGACACCGGGGAGCTGTTTTTT | . | TRBV18 | . | TRBJ2-2
CATSRAYSGGYTF | TGTGCCACCAGCAGGGCCTACTCTGGGGGCTACACCTTC | . | TRBV15 | . | TRBJ1-2
CASSQGGDTQYF | TGTGCCAGCAGCCAAGGGGGGGATACGCAGTATTTT | . | TRBV14 | . | TRBJ2-3
CASSLGTGTYEQYF | TGCGCCAGCAGCCTCGGGACAGGGACCTACGAGCAGTACTTC | TRBD1 | TRBV5-1 | . | TRBJ2-7
CASSARTSGADEQFF | TGTGCCAGTAGCGCGAGGACTAGCGGAGCCGATGAGCAGTTCTTC | TRBD2 | TRBV5-4 | once | TRBJ2-1
CASSYAGGGTGELFF | TGTGCCAGCAGTTACGCGGGAGGAGGCACCGGGGAGCTGTTTTTT | TRBD2 | TRBV6-6 | . | TRBJ2-2
CSVRMRQTNTEAFF | TGCAGCGTGCGTATGAGACAGACGAACACTGAAGCTTTCTTT | . | TRBV29-1 | . | TRBJ1-1
CASSSTGNSLFF | TGTGCCAGCAGCTCTACAGGAAATTCCTTGTTCTTC | . | TRBV7-6 | . | TRBJ2-1
CSAPAVQGLPF | TGCAGTGCTCCCGCCGTGCAGGGTCTCCCCTTC | . | TRBV20-1 | . | TRBJ2-7
CASSLGRGTSGRNEQFF | TGTGCCAGCAGCTTGGGGAGGGGCACTAGCGGGAGAAATGAGCAGTTCTTC | TRBD2 | TRBV5-5 | . | TRBJ2-1
CASSWTSGSINEQFF | TGTGCCAGCAGTTGGACTAGCGGGAGTATCAATGAGCAGTTCTTC | TRBD2 | TRBV6-1 | . | TRBJ2-1
CASSGGTVYTEAFF | TGCGCCAGCAGCGGGGGGACAGTTTACACTGAAGCTTTCTTT | TRBD1 | TRBV4-1 | . | TRBJ1-1
CASSYDWTGWEAFF | TGTGCCAGCAGTTACGACTGGACCGGATGGGAAGCTTTCTTT | . | TRBV6-5 | . | TRBJ1-1
CASSPGQGGYGYTF | TGTGCCAGTAGTCCTGGACAGGGCGGATATGGCTACACCTTC | TRBD1 | TRBV19 | . | TRBJ1-2
CAWRKYEQYF | TGTGCCTGGAGGAAATACGAGCAGTACTTC | . | TRBV30 | few | TRBJ2-7
CASSFSSPGYEQYF | TGTGCCAGCAGTTTTAGCAGTCCGGGCTACGAGCAGTACTTC | . | TRBV6-6 | . | TRBJ2-7